These 30 T cell receptor beta chains were all obtained from the same sample, sequenced in a study of cytomegalovirus exposure and HLA in healthy donors. The PCR was carried out with 60 Vbeta primers and 13 Jbeta primers. Here immunoSEQ multiplex PCR was the method, and the copy in TCRdb shows in-frame clones only, minus some. The sample lists approximately 53,000 clones; roughly 72% were seen once. The specimen sequenced was PBMCs. The receptor source for this set is a woman in her 50s in good health and CMV-seronegative.

This clone was seen a single time. The rearrangement joins TRBV5-7 to TRBJ2-7; TRBD2 matches at 15 bases. TRBV5-7 is labeled an ORF, and its function is uncertain. The J segment lost 3 bases and the V segment lost 0 bases, leaving 10 bases of the junction unmatched. The CDR3 is 19 residues long. CDR3 coding DNA: TGTGCCAGCAGCTTGGTTGTCGGGACTAGCGGGAGGCCCGACTACGAGCAGTACTTC. Its translation is CASSLVVGTSGRPDYEQYF.

In its sample, this clone was seen a few times. This sequence joins TRBV6-6 and TRBJ1-4; the D gene is possibly TRBD1 (6 bases). Germline loops: CDR1 MNHNY, CDR2 SVGAGI (reference sequence). The germline V and J ends were trimmed by 8 bases and 0 bases, with 7 bases remaining between them. The CDR3 loop spans 13 amino acids. This chain's CDR3 is CASRTATNEKLFF. CDR3 sequence (DNA): TGTGCCAGCCGGACAGCAACTAATGAAAAACTGTTTTTT.

The chain uses TRBV4-1 and TRBJ2-7; 8 positions match TRBD2. The CDR3 loop spans 17 amino acids. Germline CDR1 reads MGHRA; CDR2 reads YSYEKL. Germline trimming cut 0 bases from V and 4 bases from J; bases unmatched to any gene: 11. The chain's CDR3 is CASSQDHRGGNYYEQYF. The CDR3 DNA sequence: TGCGCCAGCAGCCAAGACCATCGGGGGGGAAACTATTACGAGCAGTACTTC.

As regards this clone: A read error may account for a junction end that differs from germline. The chain carries TRBV19 and TRBJ1-1, with a tentative D call TRBD1 (6 bases). The CDR3 covers 16 residues. Germline CDR1 and CDR2: LNHDA and SQIVND (reference sequence). The CDR3 here is CASSTLDRSLNTEAFF. The CDR3 DNA reads as TGTGCCAGCAGTACCTTGGACAGATCCTTGAACACTGAAGCTTTCTTT.

Written as DNA, the CDR3 is TGTGCCAGCAGCCAAGATCTCCCTATCTCCTACAATGAGCAGTTCTTC. Amino acids: CASSQDLPISYNEQFF. The V gene is TRBV4-2, the J gene TRBJ2-1; D gene uncertain. V lost 0 bases to trimming and J lost 0 bases, with 9 bases between them. The germline V gene encodes CDR1 LGHNA and CDR2 YNFKEQ. The CDR3 spans 16 residues.

The CDR3: CASSSSGNNQPQHF. CDR3 nucleotides: TGTGCCAGCAGCTCTTCGGGGAACAATCAGCCCCAGCATTTT. This chain uses TRBV7-9 with TRBJ1-5, with D hard to call. This CDR3 spans 14 amino acids. The V gene's germline CDR1 is SEHNR and CDR2 FQNEAQ (reference sequence). V lost 4 bases and J 3 bases, leaving 10 bases between the germline ends.

This sequence joins TRBV2 and TRBJ2-1; 7 bases agree with TRBD1. The CDR3 is made up of 15 amino acids. V was pared by 8 bases and J by 3 bases, with 10 bases of the junction left unmatched. Looked up from germline, CDR1 is SNHLY and CDR2 is FYNNEI. The CDR3 DNA is TGTGCCAGCCGACAGGGATCGTCACACTACAATGAGCAGTTCTTC. Translated, it gives CASRQGSSHYNEQFF.

As DNA, the CDR3 is TGCGCCAGCAGTCTGACTAGCGGGGGCATCACAGATACGCAGTATTTT. It encodes CASSLTSGGITDTQYF. The chain uses TRBV10-1 and TRBJ2-3; 12 nucleotides line up with TRBD2. The germline CDR1 and CDR2 sequences are WNHNN and SYGVQD (reference sequence). The CDR3 has 16 residues. Unmatched junction bases numbered 5, after V lost 5 bases and J lost 2 bases.

The chain joins TRBV7-2 to TRBJ1-2; D is perhaps TRBD1 (6 bases). Trimming took off 2 bases at V and 6 bases at J, with 13 bases between the two ends. Germline V gene sequence: CDR1 SGHTA, CDR2 FQGNSA. This CDR3 spans 14 amino acids. Here the CDR3 DNA reads TGTGCCAGCAGCTTACAGGGGTCGTTTCATGGCTACACCTTC. Encoded protein: CASSLQGSFHGYTF.

This chain links TRBV6-6 with TRBJ1-1; D is uncertain. Looked up from germline, CDR1 is MNHNY and CDR2 is SVGAGI (reference sequence). Trimming removed 6 bases at V and 4 bases at J, with 9 bases between. This CDR3 has 12 amino acids. This CDR3 reads CASREEGTEAFF. As DNA, the CDR3 is TGTGCCAGCAGGGAAGAGGGCACTGAAGCTTTCTTT.

The chain couples TRBV27 to TRBJ2-1; 7 bases align to TRBD1. Germline V gene sequence: CDR1 MNHEY, CDR2 SMNVEV (reference sequence). The CDR3 runs to 14 residues. V dropped 1 base and J dropped 5; count of bases not matched to a gene: 2. CDR3 amino acids: CASSLWGTDNEQFF. For the CDR3, the DNA is TGTGCCAGCAGTTTATGGGGGACAGACAATGAGCAGTTCTTC.

The genes are TRBV19 and TRBJ2-7; weak D call: TRBD1 (6 bases). The length of the CDR3 is 13 residues. The V end was cut by 10 bases, the J end by 0 bases, with 13 bases between. Looked up from germline, CDR1 is LNHDA and CDR2 is SQIVND (reference sequence). This CDR3 is CATRTVGSYEQYF. CDR3 nucleotide sequence: TGTGCCACCCGGACAGTGGGCTCCTACGAGCAGTACTTC. Full variable domain (missing parts from reference TRBV19 and TRBJ2-7): DGGITQSPKYLFRKEGQNVTLSCEQNLNHDAMYWYRQDPGQGLRLIYYSQIVNDFQKGDIAEGYSVSREKKESFPLTVTSAQKNPTAFYLCATRTVGSYEQYFGPGTRLTVT.

The chain has TRBV27 and TRBJ2-5, with D tentatively TRBD1 (5 bases). Trimming removed 2 bases from V and 3 bases from J, with 16 bases in between. The germline CDR1 and CDR2 sequences are MNHEY and SMNVEV (reference sequence). The CDR3 runs 16 residues. The CDR3 spells CASSLTPAGNEETQYF. As DNA, the CDR3 is TGTGCCAGCAGTTTAACCCCAGCAGGGAACGAAGAGACCCAGTACTTC.

The V gene is TRBV7-2, the J gene TRBJ1-5; 7 bases are a match to TRBD1. The germline CDR1 and CDR2 sequences are SGHTA and FQGNSA. The CDR3 length is 15 residues. The junction had 12 bases not matched to a gene; V was cut back by 6 bases and J by 7 bases. CDR3 bases: TGTGCCAGCAGTCCCGAGACAGGGCGCAGGCAGCCCCAGCATTTT. Translated: CASSPETGRRQPQHF.

This sequence joins TRBV4-3 and TRBJ1-4; 8 positions match TRBD1. This CDR3 comprises 16 residues. Per germline, CDR1 LGHNA and CDR2 YSLEER. V trimming: 0 bases; J trimming: 4 bases; junction bases outside the gene matches: 4. The CDR3 spells CASSQDNRGFNEKLFF. The CDR3 DNA is TGCGCCAGCAGCCAAGACAACAGGGGGTTTAATGAAAAACTGTTTTTT.

Note on this clone: A read error may account for a junction end that differs from germline. The chain couples TRBV10-3 to TRBJ2-3, with D possibly matching TRBD1 (6 bases). This CDR3 region has 13 residues. Germline lookup yields CDR1 ENHRY and CDR2 SYGVKD. CDR3 sequence: CAISEEGQNWRHF. The DNA for the CDR3 is TGTGCCATCAGTGAGGAGGGACAAAACTGGCGTCATTTT.

The genes are TRBV29-1 and TRBJ2-1, with TRBD2 identical over 7 bases. The V gene end was trimmed by 6 bases and the J gene end by 7 bases; junction bases not matched to a gene: 9. The CDR3 has 13 residues. Germline V gene lookup returns CDR1 SQVTM and CDR2 ANQGSEA. CDR3 nucleotide sequence: TGCAGCGTCTTAGCGGGTGGTCGGAATGAGCAGTTCTTC. This gives the protein CSVLAGGRNEQFF.

The chain uses TRBV30 and TRBJ1-1; 12 bases align to TRBD1. The CDR3 extends over 13 amino acids. Germline-derived CDR1 and CDR2 are GTSNPN and SVGIG (reference sequence). V gave up 3 bases and J gave up 7 bases; unmatched junction bases: 3. CDR3 DNA: TGTGCCTGGAGGGGACAGGGGGCAAGTGAAGCTTTCTTT. Protein: CAWRGQGASEAFF. Together with reference TRBV30 and TRBJ1-1, the CDR3 gives the full variable domain: SQTIHQWPATLVQPVGSPLSLECTVEGTSNPNLYWYRQAAGRGLQLLFYSVGIGQISSEVPQNLSASRPQDRQFILSSKKLLLSDSGFYLCAWRGQGASEAFFGQGTRLTVV.

The V call is TRBV29-1, the J call TRBJ1-1; D gene ambiguous. V lost 1 base to trimming and J lost 5 bases, with 14 bases between them. Germline lookup yields CDR1 SQVTM and CDR2 ANQGSEA. The CDR3 contains 14 residues. DNA of the CDR3: TGCAGCGTTGAAGTGTCGGGTTTTGGGACTGAAGCTTTCTTT. Residues: CSVEVSGFGTEAFF.

V usage is TRBV7-9 and J usage is TRBJ2-2, with TRBD1 as a possible D gene (6 bases). Germline-derived CDR1 and CDR2 are SEHNR and FQNEAQ (reference sequence). V was shortened by 3 bases and J by 5 bases, with 13 bases between the two germline ends. The CDR3 has 15 residues. CDR3 in amino acids: CASSFIGQGTGELFF. In DNA, the CDR3 is TGTGCCAGCAGCTTTATTGGGCAGGGGACCGGGGAGCTGTTTTTT.

On this clone itself: Mismatch with germline at one junction end may stem from a read error. The chain combines TRBV7-9 with TRBJ1-1; D not certain. The CDR3 consists of 12 residues. CDR1 SEHNR and CDR2 FQNEAQ come from the germline V gene (reference sequence). Written as DNA, the CDR3 is TGTTCCAGCAGCATCCAGAACACTGAAGCTTTCTTT. This encodes CSSSIQNTEAFF.

This chain uses TRBV5-1 with TRBJ2-1; 10 bases match TRBD2. Germline CDR1 is SGHRS and CDR2 is YFSETQ. There are 15 residues in the CDR3. Losses at the gene ends were 1 base for V and 7 bases for J; bases not matched to a gene: 5. DNA for the CDR3: TGCGCCAGCAGCTTGATAGCGGGAGGAGTGAATGAGCAGTTCTTC. This encodes CASSLIAGGVNEQFF.

The V call is TRBV29-1, the J call TRBJ2-7; maybe TRBD2 (6 bases). V shed 6 bases and J shed 3 bases, with 15 bases lying between them. This CDR3 region has 13 residues. Germline V CDR1 and CDR2: SQVTM, ANQGSEA. The CDR3 DNA reads as TGCAGCGTAGCCCAGGGACTGAACTACGAGCAGTACTTC. It codes for CSVAQGLNYEQYF.

V and J are TRBV28 and TRBJ1-1; D unresolved. There are 12 residues in the CDR3. With 11 bases removed from V and 11 bases from J, the gap between germline ends came to 21 bases. The V gene's germline CDR1 is MDHEN and CDR2 SYDVKM. The CDR3 loop is CASRREGTSAFF. As DNA, the CDR3 is TGTGCCTCACGTAGAGAGGGTACTTCGGCTTTCTTT.

This clone has only one observation. The V gene is TRBV5-1, the J gene TRBJ2-7; 8 nucleotides align to TRBD2. The CDR3 extends over 15 amino acids. CDR1 and CDR2 (germline): SGHRS, YFSETQ. J gave up 6 bases and V 0 bases, and 8 bases lay outside the gene matches. The CDR3 here is CASSLAWTSLREQYF. CDR3 DNA sequence: TGCGCCAGCAGCTTGGCCTGGACTAGCTTACGCGAGCAGTACTTC.

This chain connects TRBV7-2 to TRBJ2-5; 10 bases are a match to TRBD2. Germline CDR1 and CDR2: SGHTA and FQGNSA. CDR3 length: 14 amino acids. The J segment lost 5 bases and the V segment lost 5 bases, leaving 5 bases of the junction unmatched. CDR3 amino acids: CASSPSTSGETQYF. CDR3 coding DNA: TGTGCCAGCAGCCCCTCGACTAGCGGGGAGACCCAGTACTTC.

A single count supports this clone. The rearrangement uses TRBV18 and TRBJ2-7; TRBD1 is a possible D gene (6 bases). This CDR3 is built from 13 residues. CDR1 and CDR2 from the germline V gene are KGHSH and LQKENI. V shed 6 bases and J shed 0 bases, with 9 bases lying between them. The CDR3 spells CASSQGISYEQYF. Here the CDR3 DNA reads TGTGCCAGCTCCCAGGGGATCTCCTACGAGCAGTACTTC. Filled out from reference TRBV18 and TRBJ2-7, the complete variable domain reads NAGVMQNPRHLVRRRGQEARLRCSPMKGHSHVYWYRQLPEEGLKFMVYLQKENIIDESGMPKERFSAEFPKEGPSILRIQQVVRGDSAAYFCASSQGISYEQYFGPGTRLTVT.

The chain links TRBV2 to TRBJ2-5, with 8 nucleotides matching TRBD2. Per germline, CDR1 SNHLY and CDR2 FYNNEI. The CDR3 loop spans 14 amino acids. Unmatched junction bases numbered 7, after V lost 5 bases and J lost 5 bases. The CDR3 DNA reads TGTGCCAGCAGTCGGACTAGCATGGGTGAGACCCAGTACTTC. Protein: CASSRTSMGETQYF. Based on the CDR3 plus reference TRBV2 and TRBJ2-5, the full variable domain is EPEVTQTPSHQVTQMGQEVILRCVPISNHLYFYWYRQILGQKVEFLVSFYNNEISEKSEIFDDQFSVERPDGSNFTLKIRSTKLEDSAMYFCASSRTSMGETQYFGPGTRLLVL.

The chain recombines TRBV7-9 with TRBJ1-1; D is ambiguous. Germline CDR1 reads SEHNR; CDR2 reads FQNEAQ (reference sequence). The CDR3 has 12 residues. Trimming stripped 5 bases from V and 4 bases from J, with 8 bases between. CDR3 bases: TGTGCCAGCAGCCCTATCTCCACTGAAGCTTTCTTT. Residues: CASSPISTEAFF.

Points on this clone: One end of the junction fails to match germline, which may point to a read error. The identical CDR3 is also encoded by other nucleotide sequences in the sample. The chain is built from TRBV6-1 and TRBJ1-2; D possibly corresponds to TRBD1 (6 bases). The CDR3 covers 14 residues. CDR1 is MNHNS and CDR2 is SASEGT in the germline V gene. The CDR3 sequence is CASSEYGAGAGYTF. The CDR3 DNA is TGTGCCAGCAGTGAATATGGGGCAGGGGCTGGCTATACCTTC.